The 13 T cell receptor beta chains below all came from one sample that was sequenced in a study of blood T cell repertoires in COVID-19. Sequencing was performed with immunoSEQ multiplex PCR; in TCRdb, only in-frame clones are kept and a portion is missing. The repertoire holds some 300,000 clones, about 90% seen once, with about 2.3% in the top ten. The sample comprised peripheral blood. These receptors were taken from a young man with active or convalescent COVID-19.

The V gene is TRBV19, the J gene TRBJ1-3; 7 positions agree with TRBD1. V trimming: 3 bases; J trimming: 0 bases; junction bases outside the gene matches: 5. CDR1 and CDR2 (germline): LNHDA, SQIVND (reference sequence). CDR3 length equals 16 residues. The CDR3 sequence is CASSIATGRSGNTIYF. The CDR3, as DNA: TGTGCCAGTAGTATTGCGACAGGGCGCTCTGGAAACACCATATATTTT.

This clone was observed a single time. The CDR3 DNA reads TGTGCCAGCAGCTTAGGGACAGGGGCCTCCTACGAGCAGTACTTC. This sequence encodes CASSLGTGASYEQYF. V usage is TRBV7-9 and J usage is TRBJ2-7; 9 nucleotides agree with TRBD1. The V gene's germline CDR1 is SEHNR and CDR2 FQNEAQ (reference sequence). This CDR3 has 15 amino acids. V lost 1 base, J lost 0 bases, and 1 base stayed unmatched.

A remark on this clone: At one end, the junction sequence differs from germline, possibly due to a read error. The V gene is TRBV14, the J gene TRBJ2-1; 10 bases are shared with TRBD2. Germline V gives CDR1 SGHDN, CDR2 FVKESK. The CDR3 runs 16 residues. The CDR3 is CASSKEAGGLVDEQFF. CDR3 sequence (DNA): TGTGCCAGCAGCAAAGAAGCGGGAGGGCTCGTCGATGAGCAGTTCTTC.

The V and J genes are TRBV25-1 and TRBJ2-2; tentative D call: TRBD2 (6 bases). This CDR3 contains 15 residues. Trimming left V 3 bases short and J 4 bases short, with 12 bases between. Germline CDR1 is MGHDK and CDR2 is SYGVNS. This CDR3 reads CASSDRGTSTGELFF. The CDR3 DNA is TGTGCCAGCAGTGATAGAGGGACTTCCACCGGGGAGCTGTTTTTT.

The V and J genes are TRBV11-2 and TRBJ2-3, with 8 bases that match TRBD1. The CDR3 is made up of 15 amino acids. CDR1 SGHAT and CDR2 FQNNGV come from the germline V gene. J lost 2 bases, V lost 4 bases, and 5 bases had no gene match. This CDR3 is CASSSRGRVTDTQYF. The CDR3 region has the DNA TGTGCCAGCAGCTCCAGGGGGCGCGTCACAGATACGCAGTATTTT.

The chain recombines TRBV7-9 with TRBJ2-6; the D gene is possibly TRBD1 (6 bases). This CDR3 has 15 amino acids. The ends were cut back, 5 bases at V and 2 bases at J, with 10 bases in the middle. Germline V gene sequence: CDR1 SEHNR, CDR2 FQNEAQ (reference sequence). The CDR3 loop is CASSVRQAGANVLTF. The CDR3 nucleotides are TGTGCCAGCAGCGTTAGACAGGCTGGGGCCAACGTCCTGACTTTC.

This chain links TRBV5-1 with TRBJ2-5; weak D call: TRBD2 (7 bases). Germline V CDR1 and CDR2: SGHRS, YFSETQ. The length of the CDR3 is 16 residues. The V end was cut by 0 bases, the J end by 1 base, with 13 bases between. The CDR3 DNA reads TGCGCCAGCAGCTTGGTCGGGGGGCCGATCCAAGAGACCCAGTACTTC. Encoded protein: CASSLVGGPIQETQYF.

V gene TRBV15 combines with J gene TRBJ1-3, with D perhaps TRBD1 (5 bases). Between the trimmed V and J ends, which lost 0 bases and 0 bases, there was a span of 12 bases. This CDR3 region has 17 residues. In germline, CDR1 is LNHNV, CDR2 YYDKDF (reference sequence). CDR3 in amino acids: CATSRDKTDVSGNTIYF. The CDR3 nucleotides are TGTGCCACCAGCAGAGATAAGACAGATGTCTCTGGAAACACCATATATTTT.

The chain employs TRBV11-2 and TRBJ1-4; no clear D gene. The germline V gene has CDR1 SGHAT and CDR2 FQNNGV. Trimming pared 2 bases from V and 3 bases from J, leaving 7 bases between. The CDR3 consists of 14 residues. CDR3 nucleotides: TGTGCCAGCAGCTTAAACAGCCCTAATGAAAAACTGTTTTTT. Translated, it gives CASSLNSPNEKLFF.

The chain links TRBV6-5 to TRBJ2-7, with 8 nucleotides matching TRBD1. The CDR3 sequence is 16 residues long. V was clipped by 3 bases and J by 4 bases; unmatched bases: 11. Germline CDR1 reads MNHEY; CDR2 reads SVGAGI. The CDR3 sequence is CASSYLPGTGPYEQYF. The CDR3 coding sequence is TGTGCCAGCAGTTATCTTCCCGGGACAGGCCCTTACGAGCAGTACTTC.

This chain joins TRBV29-1 and TRBJ2-2; 7 positions agree with TRBD1. V gave up 5 bases and J gave up 5 bases; unmatched junction bases: 8. The CDR3 runs to 14 residues. The germline V gene encodes CDR1 SQVTM and CDR2 ANQGSEA. The CDR3 coding sequence is TGCAGCGTTCCCGTACAGGGGTTGACCGGGGAGCTGTTTTTT. This sequence encodes CSVPVQGLTGELFF.

The rearrangement links TRBV2 to TRBJ1-5, with 7 bases aligning to TRBD1. Unmatched junction bases numbered 6, after V lost 6 bases and J lost 1 base. Germline assignment: CDR1 SNHLY and CDR2 FYNNEI. The CDR3 spans 15 residues. In DNA, the CDR3 is TGTGCCAGCAGCGTGGGACAGCCCAGCAATCAGCCCCAGCATTTT. Protein product: CASSVGQPSNQPQHF.

This clone is a singleton in its sample. The chain carries TRBV19 and TRBJ2-6; the D is unclear. Germline CDR1 is LNHDA and CDR2 is SQIVND (reference sequence). With 4 bases removed from V and 0 bases from J, the gap between germline ends came to 19 bases. This CDR3 spans 19 amino acids. This chain's CDR3 is CASSSHRATSASGANVLTF. CDR3 in DNA: TGTGCCAGTAGTAGTCATCGCGCGACATCCGCCTCTGGGGCCAACGTCCTGACTTTC.